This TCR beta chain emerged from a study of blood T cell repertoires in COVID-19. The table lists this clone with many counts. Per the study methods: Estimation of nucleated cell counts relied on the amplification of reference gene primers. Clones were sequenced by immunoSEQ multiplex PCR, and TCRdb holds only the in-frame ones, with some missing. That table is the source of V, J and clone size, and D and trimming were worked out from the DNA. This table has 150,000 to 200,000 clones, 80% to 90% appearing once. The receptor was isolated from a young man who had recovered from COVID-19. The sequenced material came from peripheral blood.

The CDR3 loop is CASSVGGGEGADTQYF. The CDR3 DNA is TGTGCCAGCAGCGTAGGAGGCGGGGAGGGGGCAGATACGCAGTATTTT. This chain links TRBV9 with TRBJ2-3, with D perhaps matching TRBD2 (7 bases). Per germline, CDR1 SGDLS and CDR2 YYNGEE. The CDR3 has 16 residues. The V gene lost 0 bases and the J gene lost 4 bases, with 15 bases spanning the gap.